This T cell receptor (beta chain) is from a study of regulatory T cells in long-lasting Graves disease. Study-level results: Among persistent patients, a larger number of public clonotypes were shared (approximately 3,000) than among newly diagnosed patients (around 980).

CDR1 and CDR2 (germline): SGHAT, FQNNGV. V lost 3 bases to trimming and J lost 5 bases, with 8 bases between them. The CDR3 is 13 amino acids. CDR3 regions were amplified by Arm-PCR using iRepertoire HTBI primers to build TCR beta libraries. TCRdb re-called the multiplex PCR reads through MiXCR, storing one row per CDR3 protein. The sample gives some 500,000 distinct CDR3 sequences, 15% to 20% of which show up once; roughly 25% is in the top ten. This clonotype was seen repeatedly, ten times or more. Its target is unknown. Time point denoted: newly diagnosed GD, antithyroid drugs for less than 3 months. From RNA extracted from PBMCs, the TCR library was made. These data were also reused for a study on T cells in Graves' hyperthyroidism and ophthalmopathy.

The receptor's source is a woman aged 35-60 years with Graves disease. This rearrangement joins TRBV11-2 to TRBJ2-1, with D hard to call. This specimen consisted of peripheral blood mononuclear cells (PBMCs), obtained at new diagnosis, from a patient treated with antithyroid drugs. DNA for the CDR3: TGTGCCAGCAGCTTTCAGGAGCACAATGAGCAGTTCTTC. Its protein is CASSFQEHNEQFF.